This TCR beta chain originates from a study of blood T cells in healthy people across ages. Study overall: When template switching was applied, about one barcoded beta molecule was captured per two T cells. Whole-study findings and limits: A greater number of naive CD4+ cells and higher diversity distinguished long-lived donors from aged donors. Roughly linearly, TCR beta diversity per million T cells fell as age increased.

Donor samples were obtained from healthy Caucasian individuals from Russia, aged 6 to 90. The use of a sample-barcoded 5' primer and a J-beta primer mix characterized a second PCR of roughly 6 to 11 cycles. TCRdb itself ran the 5' RACE reads through MiXCR, one entry per CDR3 protein. The sample records over a million distinct CDR3 sequences, roughly 60% being singletons. As regards this clonotype: Its target is unknown.

This CDR3 has 13 residues. The V end was cut by 4 bases, the J end by 4 bases, with 8 bases between. CDR1 is MRHNA, CDR2 SNTAGT, per germline. The source material was blood. V usage is TRBV6-4 and J usage is TRBJ1-5; no clear D gene. The source is a man aged 18 to 35 in good health. The CDR3 reads CASSADANQPQHF. In DNA form, the CDR3 reads TGTGCCAGCAGTGCGGACGCAAATCAGCCCCAGCATTTT.